The T cell receptor beta chain described here comes from a study of cytomegalovirus exposure and HLA in healthy donors. With regard to this clone: Its specificity is not known.

Study-wide results and caveats: A later analysis by the authors found several of the most significant clusters apparently linked to common viral pathogens. A later analysis showed TCR association rates differing by HLA locus, peaking at DRB1 and lowest at HLA-C.

PCR used 60 Vbeta primers and 13 Jbeta primers. Method: immunoSEQ multiplex PCR; TCRdb's copy keeps in-frame clones and lacks some. Counted here are 130,000 or so clones, 77% occurring once; the ten biggest clones make up more than 4%. The CDR3 runs to 13 residues. Per germline, CDR1 SGHTA and CDR2 FQGNSA. Trimming shortened V by 5 bases and J by 12 bases, and 20 bases separated the two germline ends. The specimen was PBMCs. The chain joins TRBV7-2 to TRBJ2-7, with D perhaps matching TRBD2 (6 bases). This sequence was found in a male donor in good health and CMV-seropositive. Here the CDR3 reads CASSLESLARRYF. Here the CDR3 DNA reads TGTGCCAGCAGCCTGGAATCACTAGCTAGGCGGTACTTC.